Below are 8 T cell receptor beta chains sequenced from a single sample in a study of cytomegalovirus exposure and HLA in healthy donors (TCRdb year 2017). Libraries were prepared through the immunoSEQ multiplex PCR assay. A mixture of 60 forward primers for TCR Vbeta segments and 13 reverse primers for TCR Jbeta segments was used in the multiplex PCR. What TCRdb holds here is the immuneACCESS table cut down to in-frame rearrangements. Part of the clones is not present; checked against another copy, under half of the missing clones reflect an unresolved V gene, and the others are unexplained. Present in this sample are around 190,000 clones, around 77% of which were seen just once. 2.5% to 3.5% of the sample rests with the top ten. Sequenced: PBMCs. These receptors were taken from a woman aged 25 to 39 in good health and CMV-seronegative.

The chain is built from TRBV10-3 and TRBJ2-1; 8 nucleotides align to TRBD2. Germline lookup yields CDR1 ENHRY and CDR2 SYGVKD. V gave up 6 bases and J gave up 5 bases; unmatched junction bases: 6. The CDR3 consists of 14 residues. For the CDR3, the DNA is TGTGCCATCAGCCTAGCGGGCGGGGACAATGAGCAGTTCTTC. It yields the protein CAISLAGGDNEQFF.

This clone was seen a handful of times. This sequence joins TRBV11-3 and TRBJ1-1, with 7 bases that match TRBD1. This CDR3 region has 13 residues. The junction had 6 bases not matched to a gene; V was cut back by 4 bases and J by 7 bases. Looked up from germline, CDR1 is SGHNT and CDR2 is YENEEA. CDR3 sequence reads: CASSSRQGNEAFF. As DNA, the CDR3 is TGTGCCAGCAGCTCCCGACAGGGAAATGAAGCTTTCTTT.

The sample holds one count of this clone. The rearrangement joins TRBV19 to TRBJ2-7, with 7 positions matching TRBD2. V shed 6 bases and J 0 bases; nucleotides not matched to a gene: 5. The CDR3 is 14 residues long. Germline CDR1 and CDR2: LNHDA and SQIVND (reference sequence). The CDR3 protein is CASRIAGDSYEQYF. DNA of the CDR3: TGTGCCAGTAGAATTGCGGGGGACTCCTACGAGCAGTACTTC.

CDR3 amino acids: CASSELTGRDTEAFF. The DNA of the CDR3 is TGTGCCAGCAGTGAATTGACGGGGAGAGACACTGAAGCTTTCTTT. The chain couples TRBV25-1 to TRBJ1-1, with D uncertain. Trimming cost V 1 base and J 3 bases, with 12 bases left between them. This CDR3 spans 15 amino acids. Germline V gene sequence: CDR1 MGHDK, CDR2 SYGVNS.

The chain uses TRBV5-1 and TRBJ2-3; tentatively, D is TRBD1 (6 bases). The V end lost 1 base, the J end lost 4 bases, and 7 bases lay between the germline ends. Germline CDR1 reads SGHRS; CDR2 reads YFSETQ. The CDR3 totals 13 residues. The CDR3 DNA reads as TGCGCCAGCAGCTTGCAGGGGTCAGATACGCAGTATTTT. Protein: CASSLQGSDTQYF.

The V and J genes are TRBV4-2 and TRBJ2-1; 7 bases are shared with TRBD2. There are 16 residues in the CDR3. With 1 base clipped from V and 5 bases from J, the junction kept 8 bases outside the gene matches. Germline V gene lookup returns CDR1 LGHNA and CDR2 YNFKEQ. The CDR3 loop is CASSQVRSSGHNEQFF. CDR3 sequence (DNA): TGTGCCAGCAGCCAAGTTAGGTCTAGCGGACACAATGAGCAGTTCTTC.

The count of this clone is one. The chain links TRBV19 to TRBJ2-2, with 10 bases identical to TRBD1. The CDR3 is 15 residues long. The V and J ends lost 5 bases and 6 bases, in that order; junction bases with no gene match: 6. The V gene's germline CDR1 is LNHDA and CDR2 SQIVND (reference sequence). The CDR3 spells CASSPGQGRSGELFF. As DNA, the CDR3 is TGTGCCAGTAGTCCGGGACAGGGGAGGTCCGGGGAGCTGTTTTTT.

The rearrangement uses TRBV5-4 and TRBJ2-3; 7 bases map to TRBD2. The trim removed 5 bases at V and 1 base at J, leaving 7 bases unmatched. The CDR3 runs to 15 residues. CDR1 SGHNT and CDR2 YYREEE come from the germline V gene (reference sequence). The CDR3 sequence is CASSYGRDGTDTQYF. The CDR3 DNA reads TGTGCCAGCAGTTATGGGAGGGACGGCACAGATACGCAGTATTTT.